A single sample gave rise to the 26 T cell receptor beta chains below, sequenced in a study of blood T cell repertoires in COVID-19. TCRdb's table, derived via immunoSEQ multiplex PCR, lists solely in-frame clones and lacks some. The sample lists around 260,000 clones, 70% to 90% occurring once. Sample: peripheral blood. Receptor source: a man between 25 and 39 years old with active or convalescent COVID-19.

CDR3 nucleotide sequence: TGCGCCAGCAGCTTGAGCCCGAGCTCCTATAATTCACCCCTCCACTTT. Translating gives CASSLSPSSYNSPLHF. The chain recombines TRBV5-1 with TRBJ1-6; D gene ambiguous. This CDR3 contains 16 residues. With 1 base removed from V and 0 bases from J, the gap between germline ends came to 8 bases. Germline V lookup: CDR1 SGHRS, CDR2 YFSETQ.

V usage is TRBV4-1 and J usage is TRBJ1-3; TRBD1 is a possible D gene (5 bases). V lost 3 bases and J 4 bases, leaving 13 bases between the germline ends. Germline V gene data show CDR1 as MGHRA and CDR2 as YSYEKL. The CDR3 covers 15 residues. The DNA for the CDR3 is TGCGCCAGCAGCCACAATCAGGGCCCCGGAAACACCATATATTTT. Its protein product is CASSHNQGPGNTIYF.

This clone is a singleton in its sample. The V and J genes are TRBV12-5 and TRBJ2-3; D ambiguous. The CDR3 is 16 amino acids. Germline V gene data show CDR1 as LGHNT and CDR2 as FRNRAP. With 5 bases removed from V and 3 bases from J, the gap between germline ends came to 18 bases. CDR3: CASGTVLNAATDTQYF. CDR3 DNA: TGTGCTAGTGGTACCGTATTAAACGCCGCGACAGATACGCAGTATTTT.

DNA of the CDR3: TGTGCCAGCAGCTTAGACTGGGACAGGGGAGATTTCAGGGCTTTCTTT. It encodes CASSLDWDRGDFRAFF. The chain is built from TRBV13 and TRBJ1-1; 10 positions match TRBD1. V trimming: 1 base; J trimming: 11 bases; junction bases outside the gene matches: 13. The germline V gene has CDR1 PRHDT and CDR2 FYEKMQ (reference sequence). The CDR3 has 16 amino acids.

V is TRBV19 and J is TRBJ1-1; 8 bases line up with TRBD1. This CDR3 comprises 14 residues. CDR1 and CDR2 from the germline V gene are LNHDA and SQIVND (reference sequence). With V trimmed by 4 bases and J by 6 bases, 7 bases remained unmatched. This CDR3 reads CASSTLQGGAEAFF. The CDR3 DNA sequence: TGTGCCAGTAGTACACTACAGGGGGGAGCTGAAGCTTTCTTT.

CDR3 sequence: CASSLGIQGDEQFF. In nucleotides, the CDR3 is TGTGCCAGCAGCTTAGGGATACAGGGGGATGAGCAGTTCTTC. The chain carries TRBV7-8 and TRBJ2-1; 8 nucleotides agree with TRBD1. The CDR3 spans 14 residues. V shed 1 base and J 8 bases; nucleotides not matched to a gene: 4. Germline V gene data show CDR1 as SGHVS and CDR2 as FQNEAQ.

The chain has TRBV18 and TRBJ1-6; weak D call: TRBD1 (5 bases). V shed 3 bases and J shed 5 bases, with 14 bases lying between them. Germline V lookup: CDR1 KGHSH, CDR2 LQKENI. The CDR3 covers 16 residues. CDR3 sequence (DNA): TGTGCCAGCTCACCCTCCGCGGGGGGGAATAATTCACCCCTCCACTTT. The encoded protein is CASSPSAGGNNSPLHF.

The J gene is TRBJ2-2, the V gene TRBV6-1, with 9 bases identical to TRBD2. CDR3 size: 17 residues. Germline CDR1 and CDR2: MNHNS and SASEGT. Trimming removed 3 bases from V and 7 bases from J; junction bases left unmatched: 12. The CDR3: CASSEVAGGFSVGELFF. The DNA for the CDR3 is TGTGCCAGCAGTGAGGTTGCGGGGGGGTTTTCGGTCGGGGAGCTGTTTTTT.

The chain recombines TRBV2 with TRBJ2-7; TRBD2 aligns across 12 bases. Germline V gene lookup returns CDR1 SNHLY and CDR2 FYNNEI. The trim removed 4 bases at V and 7 bases at J, leaving 11 bases unmatched. The CDR3 consists of 16 residues. CDR3 in amino acids: CASSGASGGVLGEQYF. CDR3 DNA: TGTGCCAGCAGTGGGGCTAGCGGGGGGGTATTGGGTGAGCAGTACTTC. Using reference TRBV2 and TRBJ2-7 for the parts outside the CDR3, the full variable domain is EPEVTQTPSHQVTQMGQEVILRCVPISNHLYFYWYRQILGQKVEFLVSFYNNEISEKSEIFDDQFSVERPDGSNFTLKIRSTKLEDSAMYFCASSGASGGVLGEQYFGPGTRLTVT.

The J gene is TRBJ1-6, the V gene TRBV5-1; possible D gene TRBD1, 5 bases. The length of the CDR3 is 13 residues. Trimming left V 5 bases short and J 6 bases short, with 9 bases between. The germline V gene encodes CDR1 SGHRS and CDR2 YFSETQ. The CDR3 bases are TGCGCCAGCAGGCAAGACAGTAATTCACCCCTCCACTTT. Translation: CASRQDSNSPLHF. The full variable domain, its missing parts supplied by reference TRBV5-1 and TRBJ1-6, is KAGVTQTPRYLIKTRGQQVTLSCSPISGHRSVSWYQQTPGQGLQFLFEYFSETQRNKGNFPGRFSGRQFSNSRSEMNVSTLELGDSALYLCASRQDSNSPLHFGNGTRLTVT.

The V gene is TRBV4-3, the J gene TRBJ2-1; TRBD2 is a possible D gene (5 bases). From germline, CDR1 is LGHNA and CDR2 YSLEER. The CDR3 runs 17 residues. The germline V and J ends were trimmed by 1 base and 5 bases, with 18 bases remaining between them. The CDR3 region has the DNA TGCGCCAGCAGCCAAGGGCCGGGGTTGGGGTCGCACAATGAGCAGTTCTTC. It codes for CASSQGPGLGSHNEQFF.

The genes are TRBV4-1 and TRBJ1-5, with D possibly matching TRBD1 (5 bases). In germline, CDR1 is MGHRA, CDR2 YSYEKL. This CDR3 spans 13 amino acids. Trimming pared 4 bases from V and 6 bases from J, leaving 10 bases between. The CDR3 loop is CASSLHGGQPQHF. CDR3 DNA: TGCGCCAGCAGCCTCCACGGGGGTCAGCCCCAGCATTTT.

The rearrangement uses TRBV30 and TRBJ1-1; D unresolved. The CDR3 covers 14 residues. Looked up from germline, CDR1 is GTSNPN and CDR2 is SVGIG (reference sequence). Trimming left V 2 bases short and J 0 bases short, with 10 bases between. This CDR3 reads CAWSFKGVNTEAFF. The DNA for the CDR3 is TGTGCCTGGAGTTTTAAGGGAGTGAACACTGAAGCTTTCTTT.

The count of this clone is one. The chain joins TRBV30 to TRBJ2-5, with 8 bases lining up with TRBD1. This CDR3 has 14 amino acids. Trimming took 5 bases from V and 5 from J; bases not matched to a gene: 10. From germline, CDR1 is GTSNPN and CDR2 SVGIG (reference sequence). The CDR3 region has the DNA TGTGCCTGGCTGGCAGGGGGCTTCGCTGAGACCCAGTACTTC. Translation gives CAWLAGGFAETQYF.

The V gene is TRBV19, the J gene TRBJ2-1, with 11 nucleotides matching TRBD2. This CDR3 comprises 18 residues. The V and J ends lost 1 base and 4 bases, in that order; junction bases with no gene match: 9. CDR1 is LNHDA, CDR2 SQIVND, per germline (reference sequence). The chain's CDR3 is CASSIGPSGGSPYNEQFF. The CDR3 region has the DNA TGTGCCAGTAGTATAGGCCCTAGCGGGGGGTCACCTTACAATGAGCAGTTCTTC.

J is TRBJ1-2 and V is TRBV7-2; 10 positions agree with TRBD1. The CDR3 sequence is 16 residues long. Germline CDR1 reads SGHTA; CDR2 reads FQGNSA. Trimming at V came to 5 bases and at J to 6 bases, leaving 12 bases not matched to a gene. This CDR3 reads CASSRPGQGTWDGYTF. The CDR3 DNA sequence: TGTGCCAGCAGCCGCCCGGGACAGGGGACCTGGGATGGCTACACCTTC.

The chain carries TRBV13 and TRBJ1-4, with 8 bases matching TRBD1. Germline trimming cut 1 base from V and 10 bases from J; bases unmatched to any gene: 2. The germline CDR1 and CDR2 sequences are PRHDT and FYEKMQ (reference sequence). The CDR3 runs 13 residues. This chain's CDR3 is CASSLDGTGKLFF. The CDR3 region has the DNA TGTGCCAGCAGCTTAGACGGGACAGGAAAACTGTTTTTT.

This chain connects TRBV30 to TRBJ2-7, with 8 bases fitting TRBD1. This CDR3 spans 15 amino acids. The germline gives CDR1 GTSNPN, CDR2 SVGIG (reference sequence). V lost 5 bases, J lost 3 bases, and 12 bases stayed unmatched. The CDR3: CAWVRLDRAIYEQYF. The CDR3 DNA sequence: TGTGCCTGGGTTCGTCTGGACAGGGCAATCTACGAGCAGTACTTC.

This rearrangement joins TRBV9 to TRBJ1-2; the D is unclear. The CDR3 sequence is 14 residues long. V was pared by 4 bases and J by 6 bases, with 16 bases between. From germline, CDR1 is SGDLS and CDR2 YYNGEE. This chain's CDR3 is CASSPLPESDGYTF. CDR3 sequence (DNA): TGTGCCAGCAGCCCCCTACCCGAAAGCGATGGCTACACCTTC.

The chain recombines TRBV4-1 with TRBJ2-7, with 8 nucleotides matching TRBD1. The V segment lost 2 bases and the J segment 3 bases; nucleotides outside the gene matches: 3. CDR3 length: 14 residues. The germline V gene encodes CDR1 MGHRA and CDR2 YSYEKL. The CDR3 coding sequence is TGCGCCAGCAGCCAAACTACAGGGGGCTACGAGCAGTACTTC. Translated: CASSQTTGGYEQYF.

The gene calls are TRBV5-6 and TRBJ1-1; D is unresolved. CDR1 is SGHDT, CDR2 YYEEEE, per germline. With 2 bases removed from V and 0 bases from J, the gap between germline ends came to 8 bases. The CDR3 totals 14 residues. This CDR3 reads CASSFEGMNTEAFF. The CDR3 DNA reads TGTGCCAGCAGCTTTGAGGGAATGAACACTGAAGCTTTCTTT.

This chain uses TRBV7-2 with TRBJ1-5, with D maybe TRBD1 (6 bases). Between the trimmed V and J ends, which lost 2 bases and 5 bases, there was a span of 13 bases. The CDR3 totals 15 residues. Germline CDR1 and CDR2: SGHTA and FQGNSA. CDR3 loop: CASSLFSGGDQPQHF. CDR3 in DNA: TGTGCCAGCAGCTTATTTTCTGGGGGCGATCAGCCCCAGCATTTT.

The chain joins TRBV2 to TRBJ1-5; D is ambiguous. The CDR3 length is 14 residues. Germline V gene sequence: CDR1 SNHLY, CDR2 FYNNEI. V lost 7 bases and J 1 base, leaving 11 bases between the germline ends. The CDR3 DNA is TGTGCCAGCACCGACCGCGGGAGCAATCAGCCCCAGCATTTT. It is translated as CASTDRGSNQPQHF.

The J gene is TRBJ2-2, the V gene TRBV27; 10 bases line up with TRBD1. Looked up from germline, CDR1 is MNHEY and CDR2 is SMNVEV (reference sequence). The CDR3 is made up of 15 amino acids. Germline trimming cut 6 bases from V and 5 bases from J; bases unmatched to any gene: 6. CDR3 sequence (DNA): TGTGCCAGCAGCCAGGGACAGGGGTTGACCGGGGAGCTGTTTTTT. This sequence encodes CASSQGQGLTGELFF.

The gene calls are TRBV10-3 and TRBJ1-1; D is ambiguous. Trimming cost V 8 bases and J 1 base, with 17 bases left between them. Germline lookup yields CDR1 ENHRY and CDR2 SYGVKD. The CDR3 is 15 amino acids. DNA of the CDR3: TGTGCCATCGGAGAGGAATTGACGGCGAACACTGAAGCTTTCTTT. Encoded protein: CAIGEELTANTEAFF.

V is TRBV7-2 and J is TRBJ1-5, with no clear D. This CDR3 region has 19 residues. Germline-derived CDR1 and CDR2 are SGHTA and FQGNSA. V was shortened by 3 bases and J by 3 bases, with 24 bases between the two germline ends. The DNA of the CDR3 is TGTGCCAGCAGCTTTCAGTCTGGGATGGGTGCGGGGAACAATCAGCCCCAGCATTTT. Its protein product is CASSFQSGMGAGNNQPQHF.